Given below is one TCR beta chain in context. CDR1 is SGHDN, CDR2 FVKESK, per germline. The V and J ends lost 1 base and 4 bases respectively, with 12 bases between them. CDR3 size: 15 residues. The sample originates from a study of beta chain features in type 1 diabetes. What was sequenced were expressed TCRB transcripts, since all of the isolated RNA had been reverse transcribed. Measured with immunoSEQ multiplex PCR; TCRdb has only the in-frame clones, and not every one. In the table there are a few hundred thousand clones, around 28% of which are singletons. The sample was naive CD4+ T cells from blood. The genes are TRBV14 and TRBJ2-3; a weak D match, TRBD2 (6 bases). The TCR originated in a man in his late teens or twenties in good health. CDR3 residues: CASSQVGRGPDTQYF. The DNA for the CDR3 is TGTGCCAGCAGCCAAGTCGGGAGAGGACCAGATACGCAGTATTTT.